One and the same sample provided the 10 T cell receptor beta chains below, sequenced in a study of blood T cells in healthy people across ages. A sample-barcoded 5' primer and a J-beta primer mix were used in a second PCR of roughly 6 to 12 cycles. TCRdb re-called the 5' RACE reads through MiXCR, storing one row per CDR3 protein. The table records about 590,000 distinct CDR3 sequences, roughly 30% of them present only once. Sequencing input: blood. The receptors were gathered from a woman aged 80 or older in good health.

This clonotype was seen ten or more times. At one end, the junction sequence differs from germline, possibly due to a read error. This chain links TRBV7-7 with TRBJ2-5; 7 bases map to TRBD1. Germline loops: CDR1 SSHAT, CDR2 FNYEAQ (reference sequence). CDR3 length: 14 amino acids. CDR3 bases: TGTGCTAGCAGCCGAGACAGGGTAGGGGAGACCCAGTACTTC. Translated, it gives CASSRDRVGETQYF.

A few counts support this clonotype. The rearrangement links TRBV2 to TRBJ2-5; no firm D call. CDR1 and CDR2 (germline): SNHLY, FYNNEI. V was clipped by 1 base and J by 3 bases, with 6 bases between them. This CDR3 has 13 residues. Here the CDR3 DNA reads TGTGCCAGCAGTGAAGAGTCGGAAGAGACCCAGTACTTC. It encodes CASSEESEETQYF.

Of note for this clonotype: This may come from a read error, since a much larger clone is one base off. The chain joins TRBV6-5 to TRBJ2-7; D tentatively reads TRBD1 or TRBD2 (6 bases each). The V gene's germline CDR1 is MNHEY and CDR2 SVGAGI. The CDR3 totals 15 residues. Trimming removed 2 bases from V and 7 bases from J, with 18 bases in between. CDR3 loop: CASSYEGGRWDEQYF. The CDR3 DNA follows: TGTGCCAGCAGTTACGAGGGGGGCCGTTGGGATGAGCAGTACTTC.

The chain joins TRBV5-6 to TRBJ1-5; no clear D. This CDR3 is built from 13 residues. V dropped 4 bases and J dropped 5 bases, with 10 bases sitting between them. Germline V lookup: CDR1 SGHDT, CDR2 YYEEEE. In DNA, the CDR3 is TGTGCCAGCAGCAAGGACGGTTATCAGCCCCAGCATTTT. It yields the protein CASSKDGYQPQHF.

The chain joins TRBV18 to TRBJ1-4; weak D call: TRBD1 (5 bases). V lost 2 bases and J 0 bases, leaving 13 bases between the germline ends. This CDR3 comprises 17 residues. Germline assignment: CDR1 KGHSH and CDR2 LQKENI. DNA of the CDR3: TGTGCCAGCTCACCAACGGGACTGTCTGCAACTAATGAAAAACTGTTTTTT. This translates into CASSPTGLSATNEKLFF.

This clonotype was counted a few times. CDR3 region: CASSPGQGMLDTEAFF. The CDR3 DNA follows: TGCGCCAGCAGCCCGGGACAGGGGATGTTGGACACTGAAGCTTTCTTT. The chain recombines TRBV4-3 with TRBJ1-1; 10 nucleotides match TRBD1. The junction had 8 bases not matched to a gene; V was cut back by 4 bases and J by 3 bases. Germline V gene sequence: CDR1 LGHNA, CDR2 YSLEER. This CDR3 is 16 amino acids long.

This chain joins TRBV7-2 and TRBJ1-4, with D unclear. The CDR3 extends over 15 amino acids. With 5 bases removed from V and 0 bases from J, the gap between germline ends came to 10 bases. In germline, CDR1 is SGHTA, CDR2 FQGNSA. The CDR3 sequence is CASSVTRATNEKLFF. DNA for the CDR3: TGTGCCAGCAGCGTGACGCGGGCAACTAATGAAAAACTGTTTTTT.

The sample holds many counts of this clonotype. The chain joins TRBV5-1 to TRBJ2-7, with TRBD1 matching over 7 bases. With V trimmed by 4 bases and J by 3 bases, 13 bases remained unmatched. CDR3 size: 16 residues. Germline lookup yields CDR1 SGHRS and CDR2 YFSETQ. This CDR3 reads CASSRGDRAINYEQYF. CDR3 DNA sequence: TGCGCCAGCAGCAGGGGAGACAGGGCGATAAACTACGAGCAGTACTTC.

This clonotype appeared once. The rearrangement uses TRBV25-1 and TRBJ2-5; the match to TRBD2 covers 13 bases. The CDR3 has 16 residues. Looked up from germline, CDR1 is MGHDK and CDR2 is SYGVNS. Trimming at V came to 6 bases and at J to 8 bases, leaving 12 bases not matched to a gene. The CDR3 protein is CASSSTSGGTRETQYF. The CDR3 coding sequence is TGTGCCAGCAGCTCGACTAGCGGGGGGACAAGAGAAACCCAGTACTTC.

This clonotype was detected ten times or more. This chain connects TRBV7-7 to TRBJ2-4; either TRBD1 or TRBD2 may fit D (5 bases each). V was pared by 1 base and J by 11 bases, with 12 bases between. Germline V gene lookup returns CDR1 SSHAT and CDR2 FNYEAQ (reference sequence). The CDR3 is 13 amino acids. The CDR3 sequence: CASSLGPGDLQYF. The DNA of the CDR3 is TGTGCCAGCAGCTTAGGGCCCGGGGACCTTCAGTACTTC.